A few counts support the clone carrying this TCR beta chain. Its antigen is currently unknown. The source of the sample is a study of T cell responses to AZD1222 COVID-19 vaccine. Findings and caveats of the study: Baseline seropositives among AZD1222 recipients totaled only five to seven. Sampling captured repertoires only after the peak T cell response. Among vaccine-associated CD4 TCRs, coverage spanned spike, with dominance at 160-218 and 743-854. Possibly, clonal diversity was underestimated; donors were largely white British and included more females.

Assay used: immunoSEQ multiplex PCR; TCRdb lists only in-frame clones, some missing. The sample has about 96,000 clones; roughly 88% are singletons. CDR1 and CDR2 (germline): SGHVS, FNYEAQ. J was trimmed by 5 bases and V by 4 bases; bases with no gene match: 10. The CDR3 is made up of 15 amino acids. The sequence derives from an adult in good health. Sequenced material: peripheral blood, taken on day 0 of AZD1222 vaccination. V and J are TRBV7-6 and TRBJ2-5, with 7 positions matching TRBD1. The CDR3 bases are TGTGCCAGCAGCTCGACAGGGTATCCCCGGGAGACCCAGTACTTC. Its protein is CASSSTGYPRETQYF.